The 13 T cell receptor beta chains reported below all come from one sample, sequenced in a study of T cells in narcolepsy. Measured with immunoSEQ multiplex PCR; TCRdb has only the in-frame clones, and not every one. The data contain under 35,000 clones, about 90% of them singletons. Sequenced material: CD45RA- memory CD4+ T cells from PBMCs. Receptors originate from a human donor with narcolepsy.

In DNA, the CDR3 is TGTGCCAGCAGACTAGACAGGGGTCAAGGCTACACCTTC. It translates to CASRLDRGQGYTF. The chain is built from TRBV6-5 and TRBJ1-2; 8 bases are shared with TRBD1. Losses at the gene ends were 6 bases for V and 8 bases for J; bases not matched to a gene: 8. The CDR3 runs to 13 residues. Germline CDR1 and CDR2: MNHEY and SVGAGI.

CDR3 DNA: TGTGCCAGCAGCCCGGGGCAGGGCTATGGCTACACCTTC. Translated, it gives CASSPGQGYGYTF. V usage is TRBV7-2 and J usage is TRBJ1-2; a possible D gene is TRBD1 (5 bases). CDR3 size: 13 residues. CDR1 is SGHTA and CDR2 is FQGNSA in the germline V gene. Trimming pared 5 bases from V and 4 bases from J, leaving 11 bases between.

V and J are TRBV10-3 and TRBJ1-1, with D possibly TRBD1 on 6 matching bases. Trimming removed 5 bases at V and 5 bases at J, with 9 bases between. Germline CDR1 and CDR2: ENHRY and SYGVKD. The CDR3 covers 12 residues. The CDR3 is CAISPGATEAFF. CDR3 nucleotides: TGTGCCATCAGTCCAGGGGCGACTGAAGCTTTCTTT.

This chain connects TRBV2 to TRBJ1-4; possibly TRBD1 for D (6 bases). Trimming left V 4 bases short and J 4 bases short, with 16 bases between. Germline V gene lookup returns CDR1 SNHLY and CDR2 FYNNEI. The CDR3 is 16 residues long. The CDR3 DNA is TGTGCCAGCAGTGCACTACCCGGGACAAATAATGAAAAACTGTTTTTT. Residues: CASSALPGTNNEKLFF.

V is TRBV29-1 and J is TRBJ2-7; possibly TRBD1 for D (5 bases). This CDR3 spans 11 amino acids. Germline values: CDR1 SQVTM, CDR2 ANQGSEA. Trimming pared 4 bases from V and 5 bases from J, leaving 9 bases between. This CDR3 reads CSVGGPNEQYF. CDR3 sequence (DNA): TGCAGCGTTGGGGGCCCTAACGAGCAGTACTTC.

Written as DNA, the CDR3 is TGTGCCAGCGAGGGAGCCGGGGCCGGGGAGCTGTTTTTT. Its protein is CASEGAGAGELFF. V gene TRBV6-1 combines with J gene TRBJ2-2; a weak D match, TRBD2 (5 bases). There are 13 residues in the CDR3. Germline CDR1 reads MNHNS; CDR2 reads SASEGT. V dropped 8 bases and J dropped 6 bases, with 13 bases sitting between them.

This chain links TRBV11-3 with TRBJ2-3; TRBD1 matches at 8 bases. V gave up 5 bases and J gave up 4 bases; unmatched junction bases: 5. This CDR3 spans 14 amino acids. The germline gives CDR1 SGHNT, CDR2 YENEEA. This chain's CDR3 is CASSTHRGADTQYF. As DNA, the CDR3 is TGTGCCAGCAGCACCCACAGGGGGGCAGATACGCAGTATTTT.

The chain recombines TRBV28 with TRBJ1-2; TRBD1 matches 11 bases. V lost 3 bases and J lost 8; bases outside the gene matches: 11. The CDR3 is made up of 16 amino acids. Looked up from germline, CDR1 is MDHEN and CDR2 is SYDVKM. The chain's CDR3 is CASSFSLGQGAEGYTF. DNA of the CDR3: TGTGCCAGCAGTTTTTCGTTAGGACAGGGGGCTGAGGGCTACACCTTC.

The chain couples TRBV6-1 to TRBJ2-3, with D perhaps matching TRBD1 or TRBD2 (6 bases each). Germline V CDR1 and CDR2: MNHNS, SASEGT. With 2 bases removed from V and 6 bases from J, the gap between germline ends came to 15 bases. The CDR3 loop spans 15 amino acids. The CDR3 DNA reads as TGTGCCAGCAGTGAAACTTGGGGGGCTGGGGATACGCAGTATTTT. Protein: CASSETWGAGDTQYF.

Here the CDR3 DNA reads TGTGCCTGGAACTCACCGGGGCTAGCTACGCAGTATTTT. Translation: CAWNSPGLATQYF. This chain links TRBV30 with TRBJ2-3; D possibly uses TRBD1 or TRBD2 (5 bases each). CDR1 GTSNPN and CDR2 SVGIG come from the germline V gene (reference sequence). Trimming cost V 4 bases and J 8 bases, with 16 bases left between them. The CDR3 extends over 13 amino acids.

The chain joins TRBV12-1 to TRBJ2-5; the table's D gene call, TRBD1, was not cross checked with the DNA. The J call may be wrong; the DNA end is better matched by TRBJ2-7. TRBV12-1 is a known pseudogene. The CDR3 extends over 16 amino acids. The CDR3 protein is CASSPLRDRNSYEQYF. DNA of the CDR3: TGTGCCAGCAGCCCCCTCCGGGACAGGAATTCCTACGAGCAGTACTTC.

With regard to this clone: The same CDR3 can be traced to other DNA sequences in this sample. The V and J genes are TRBV7-9 and TRBJ2-5; 7 bases map to TRBD1. Germline V gene sequence: CDR1 SEHNR, CDR2 FQNEAQ (reference sequence). This CDR3 is 14 amino acids long. V lost 2 bases to trimming and J lost 5 bases; unmatched junction nucleotides: 5. The CDR3, as DNA: TGTGCCAGCAGCTTAAGACAGGGAAGCGAGACCCAGTACTTC. Translation gives CASSLRQGSETQYF.

The V call is TRBV7-2, the J call TRBJ2-5, with D possibly TRBD1 on 5 matching bases. This CDR3 has 14 amino acids. Germline V gives CDR1 SGHTA, CDR2 FQGNSA. V gave up 2 bases and J gave up 2 bases, with 9 bases separating them. The CDR3 coding sequence is TGTGCCAGCAGCTTAAACGCAGGGCAAGAGACCCAGTACTTC. Amino acid sequence: CASSLNAGQETQYF.